The 27 T cell receptor beta chains reported below all come from one sample, sequenced in a study of blood T cell repertoires in COVID-19. Profiled with immunoSEQ multiplex PCR; TCRdb holds only in-frame clones, not every one. The data show about 180,000 clones, approximately 83% seen once. The specimen sequenced was peripheral blood. The receptor set was obtained from a woman between 40 and 50 years old with COVID-19, enrolled during active disease.

The chain couples TRBV18 to TRBJ1-1; tentatively, D is TRBD1 (6 bases). Germline V gene sequence: CDR1 KGHSH, CDR2 LQKENI. There are 15 residues in the CDR3. The V and J ends lost 6 bases and 6 bases respectively, with 20 bases between them. The CDR3 here is CASSPNLGGFAEAFF. CDR3 nucleotides: TGTGCCAGCTCGCCGAATTTAGGGGGTTTCGCTGAAGCTTTCTTT.

CDR3 DNA sequence: TGTGCCAGCTCACCACCGAACGGGGGAGTGAACACCGGGGAGCTGTTTTTT. This codes for CASSPPNGGVNTGELFF. The V gene is TRBV18, the J gene TRBJ2-2; tentatively, D is TRBD2 (6 bases). Looked up from germline, CDR1 is KGHSH and CDR2 is LQKENI. The CDR3 runs to 17 residues. Trimming took 0 bases from V and 1 from J, leaving 12 bases between them.

The rearrangement uses TRBV4-1 and TRBJ2-3; D is unclear. Trimming took 4 bases from V and 4 from J, leaving 18 bases between them. Germline lookup yields CDR1 MGHRA and CDR2 YSYEKL. This CDR3 contains 16 residues. CDR3 sequence reads: CASSPSRSSLPDTQYF. In DNA form, the CDR3 reads TGCGCCAGCAGCCCCAGTCGGAGCTCCCTGCCAGATACGCAGTATTTT.

The rearrangement uses TRBV3-1 (or the pseudogene TRBV3-2) and TRBJ2-7; a weak D match, TRBD1 (5 bases). The CDR3 contains 12 residues. Germline assignment: CDR1 LGHDT and CDR2 YNNKEL (reference sequence). With 4 bases removed from V and 4 bases from J, the gap between germline ends came to 8 bases. The CDR3 nucleotides are TGTGCCAGCAGCCCGACAGTATACGAGCAGTACTTC. This encodes CASSPTVYEQYF.

This chain links TRBV19 with TRBJ1-3; 8 bases are shared with TRBD1. Germline assignment: CDR1 LNHDA and CDR2 SQIVND (reference sequence). Trimming took 8 bases from V and 6 from J; bases not matched to a gene: 6. CDR3 length: 13 amino acids. CDR3 nucleotide sequence: TGTGCCAGTCGGACAGGGCGTGAAAACACCATATATTTT. This encodes CASRTGRENTIYF.

V usage is TRBV10-3 and J usage is TRBJ2-1; 11 bases map to TRBD1. V shed 2 bases, J shed 6 bases, and the junction held 3 bases outside the gene matches. CDR3 length: 15 amino acids. Germline V gene data show CDR1 as ENHRY and CDR2 as SYGVKD. CDR3: CAISEGTGGANEQFF. CDR3 nucleotide sequence: TGTGCCATCAGTGAGGGGACAGGGGGGGCCAATGAGCAGTTCTTC.

This sequence joins TRBV5-1 and TRBJ1-2; D possibly corresponds to TRBD1 (5 bases). This CDR3 is built from 16 residues. V was pared by 4 bases and J by 4 bases, with 20 bases between. Germline CDR1 and CDR2: SGHRS and YFSETQ. CDR3 in DNA: TGCGCCAGCAGCCGTGGGGGGGAAATCACCTTCTATGGCTACACCTTC. Amino acid sequence: CASSRGGEITFYGYTF.

This clone was counted a single time. The chain recombines TRBV7-3 with TRBJ2-3, with 10 bases that match TRBD2. J lost 6 bases, V lost 5 bases, and 5 bases had no gene match. Per germline, CDR1 SGHTA and CDR2 FQGTGA. This CDR3 contains 14 residues. The CDR3 coding sequence is TGTGCCAGCAGCCTCGGGACTAGCGTGGATACGCAGTATTTT. Translation: CASSLGTSVDTQYF.

This chain links TRBV3-1 (or the pseudogene TRBV3-2) with TRBJ1-2, with D hard to call. Trimming took 4 bases from V and 8 from J, leaving 8 bases between them. The CDR3 sequence is 11 residues long. CDR1 is LGHDT and CDR2 is YNNKEL in the germline V gene (reference sequence). CDR3 protein: CASSRYSGYTF. The CDR3 nucleotides read TGTGCCAGCAGCCGATACAGCGGCTACACCTTC.

The chain is built from TRBV6-5 and TRBJ1-2; D possibly corresponds to TRBD1 (5 bases). There are 15 residues in the CDR3. Germline assignment: CDR1 MNHEY and CDR2 SVGAGI. Trimming left V 0 bases short and J 2 bases short, with 10 bases between. The DNA for the CDR3 is TGTGCCAGCAGTTACTCGGCGGGGCTCAACTATGGCTACACCTTC. Amino acid sequence: CASSYSAGLNYGYTF.

The V call is TRBV15, the J call TRBJ2-4; 7 bases match TRBD1. Germline CDR1 and CDR2: LNHNV and YYDKDF (reference sequence). The junction had 7 bases not matched to a gene; V was cut back by 2 bases and J by 0 bases. The CDR3 sequence is 17 residues long. The CDR3 here is CATSRSNRGTAKNIQYF. DNA for the CDR3: TGTGCCACCAGCAGATCCAACAGGGGAACAGCCAAAAACATTCAGTACTTC.

This chain links TRBV3-1 (or the pseudogene TRBV3-2) with TRBJ1-4; D is unresolved. V was shortened by 4 bases and J by 4 bases, with 10 bases between the two germline ends. The CDR3 is 14 amino acids. Per germline, CDR1 LGHDT and CDR2 YNNKEL (reference sequence). CDR3 loop: CASSRGNFNEKLFF. As DNA, the CDR3 is TGTGCCAGCAGCCGAGGGAACTTTAATGAAAAACTGTTTTTT.

The V gene is TRBV7-3, the J gene TRBJ2-1; 8 bases fit TRBD2. Germline V lookup: CDR1 SGHTA, CDR2 FQGTGA. The CDR3 sequence is 15 residues long. V was pared by 4 bases and J by 6 bases, with 8 bases of the junction left unmatched. The chain's CDR3 is CASSSLAGSVNEQFF. The CDR3 coding sequence is TGTGCCAGCAGCTCCTTAGCGGGGAGCGTCAATGAGCAGTTCTTC.

Here the CDR3 reads CASGGRDSHGYTF. In DNA, the CDR3 is TGTGCTAGTGGTGGCCGGGACTCTCATGGCTACACCTTC. The rearrangement uses TRBV12-5 and TRBJ1-2; D may be TRBD1 (5 bases). Germline V gene data show CDR1 as LGHNT and CDR2 as FRNRAP. This CDR3 spans 13 amino acids. V was pared by 5 bases and J by 6 bases, with 13 bases between.

This clone showed up just a few times. V gene TRBV20-1 combines with J gene TRBJ2-1; D unresolved. V was trimmed by 3 bases and J by 5 bases, leaving 14 bases between them. The germline V gene encodes CDR1 DFQATT and CDR2 SNEGSKA (reference sequence). The CDR3 length is 14 residues. DNA of the CDR3: TGCAGTGCTAGTCTCCTTGCCGGTGACAATGAGCAGTTCTTC. Amino acid sequence: CSASLLAGDNEQFF.

The J gene is TRBJ1-2, the V gene TRBV27; 7 bases fit TRBD1. Germline V gene sequence: CDR1 MNHEY, CDR2 SMNVEV (reference sequence). The CDR3 has 13 amino acids. J gave up 6 bases and V 6 bases, and 7 bases lay outside the gene matches. The CDR3 loop is CASRSGTVNGYTF. The CDR3 nucleotides are TGTGCCAGCAGATCCGGGACAGTCAATGGCTACACCTTC.

The sample holds a few counts of this clone. The chain employs TRBV3-1 (or the pseudogene TRBV3-2) and TRBJ1-2, with 9 bases identical to TRBD1. Germline values: CDR1 LGHDT, CDR2 YNNKEL (reference sequence). Germline trimming cut 0 bases from V and 6 bases from J; bases unmatched to any gene: 11. The CDR3 has 17 amino acids. CDR3 region: CASSQESGLQGANGYTF. The CDR3 DNA is TGTGCCAGCAGCCAAGAATCGGGGCTACAGGGGGCAAATGGCTACACCTTC.

This sequence joins TRBV19 and TRBJ1-2; D is undetermined. The CDR3 sequence is 15 residues long. V was cut by 7 bases and J by 2 bases, with 17 bases left in between. Germline V gene data show CDR1 as LNHDA and CDR2 as SQIVND (reference sequence). This CDR3 is CASTINGGTNYGYTF. The DNA for the CDR3 is TGTGCCAGTACTATCAACGGCGGTACCAACTATGGCTACACCTTC.

This clone is medium-sized (0.01 to 0.1%) in the sample. J is TRBJ1-2 and V is TRBV10-1, with 7 bases that match TRBD1. The length of the CDR3 is 12 residues. Germline assignment: CDR1 WNHNN and CDR2 SYGVQD (reference sequence). The J segment lost 9 bases and the V segment lost 4 bases, leaving 5 bases of the junction unmatched. CDR3 bases: TGCGCCAGCAGTGGCCAGGGGGATAGCTACACCTTC. This gives the protein CASSGQGDSYTF.

This sequence joins TRBV29-1 and TRBJ2-5; 13 bases line up with TRBD2. CDR3 length: 16 amino acids. V dropped 1 base and J dropped 3; count of bases not matched to a gene: 5. Germline V gives CDR1 SQVTM, CDR2 ANQGSEA. In DNA, the CDR3 is TGCAGCGTTGAAGGACTAGCGGGAGGTGTGGAAGAGACCCAGTACTTC. The encoded protein is CSVEGLAGGVEETQYF.

This sequence joins TRBV19 and TRBJ1-5; TRBD1 aligns across 12 bases. Germline CDR1 and CDR2: LNHDA and SQIVND (reference sequence). This CDR3 region has 14 residues. Trimming at V came to 7 bases and at J to 9 bases, leaving 7 bases not matched to a gene. This chain's CDR3 is CASIGTGGAGPQHF. DNA for the CDR3: TGTGCCAGTATCGGGACAGGGGGCGCAGGGCCCCAGCATTTT.

The V gene is TRBV6-2 or TRBV6-3, the J gene TRBJ2-7; TRBD2 might be the D (5 bases). Germline CDR1 and CDR2: MNHEY and SVGEGT. The CDR3 length is 14 residues. Trimming took 6 bases from V and 2 from J, leaving 14 bases between them. CDR3 in DNA: TGTGCCAGCAGGCCTCACGGACTGGCCTACGAGCAGTACTTC. It is translated as CASRPHGLAYEQYF.

The chain combines TRBV12-3 or TRBV12-4 with TRBJ1-1; D might be TRBD1 (5 bases). This CDR3 has 13 amino acids. V lost 7 bases and J lost 3, with 12 bases in between. The CDR3 sequence: CASTLGAYTEAFF. In DNA, the CDR3 is TGTGCCAGCACCTTAGGGGCGTACACTGAAGCTTTCTTT.

The V and J genes are TRBV7-2 and TRBJ1-6, with D unresolved. V dropped 5 bases and J dropped 10 bases, with 12 bases sitting between them. Germline assignment: CDR1 SGHTA and CDR2 FQGNSA. CDR3 length: 13 residues. CDR3 sequence (DNA): TGTGCCAGCAGCCGCGATCCGGGATCACCCCTCCACTTT. It is translated as CASSRDPGSPLHF. The whole variable domain, remainder taken from reference TRBV7-2 and TRBJ1-6, is GAGVSQSPSNKVTEKGKDVELRCDPISGHTALYWYRQSLGQGLEFLIYFQGNSAPDKSGLPSDRFSAERTGGSVSTLTIQRTQQEDSAVYLCASSRDPGSPLHFGNGTRLTVT.

The chain couples TRBV9 to TRBJ1-2; D remains ambiguous. This CDR3 is built from 12 residues. Germline V gene lookup returns CDR1 SGDLS and CDR2 YYNGEE. V lost 4 bases and J lost 3, with 7 bases in between. The CDR3 coding sequence is TGTGCCAGCAGCCCCCCGGACTATGGCTACACCTTC. Its protein product is CASSPPDYGYTF.

The chain carries TRBV27 and TRBJ1-2; a possible D gene is TRBD1 (5 bases). Germline V CDR1 and CDR2: MNHEY, SMNVEV (reference sequence). CDR3 length equals 15 residues. Trimming stripped 6 bases from V and 3 bases from J, with 17 bases between. The CDR3 is CASSRGGVGDYGYTF. The DNA for the CDR3 is TGTGCCAGCAGCCGGGGGGGAGTAGGAGACTATGGCTACACCTTC.

This chain joins TRBV6-5 and TRBJ1-2, with D possibly matching TRBD1 (5 bases). Germline CDR1 and CDR2: MNHEY and SVGAGI. CDR3 length: 14 residues. V was cut by 2 bases and J by 0 bases, with 7 bases left in between. CDR3 nucleotide sequence: TGTGCCAGCAGTTACACAGGTGCTAACTATGGCTACACCTTC. This translates into CASSYTGANYGYTF.